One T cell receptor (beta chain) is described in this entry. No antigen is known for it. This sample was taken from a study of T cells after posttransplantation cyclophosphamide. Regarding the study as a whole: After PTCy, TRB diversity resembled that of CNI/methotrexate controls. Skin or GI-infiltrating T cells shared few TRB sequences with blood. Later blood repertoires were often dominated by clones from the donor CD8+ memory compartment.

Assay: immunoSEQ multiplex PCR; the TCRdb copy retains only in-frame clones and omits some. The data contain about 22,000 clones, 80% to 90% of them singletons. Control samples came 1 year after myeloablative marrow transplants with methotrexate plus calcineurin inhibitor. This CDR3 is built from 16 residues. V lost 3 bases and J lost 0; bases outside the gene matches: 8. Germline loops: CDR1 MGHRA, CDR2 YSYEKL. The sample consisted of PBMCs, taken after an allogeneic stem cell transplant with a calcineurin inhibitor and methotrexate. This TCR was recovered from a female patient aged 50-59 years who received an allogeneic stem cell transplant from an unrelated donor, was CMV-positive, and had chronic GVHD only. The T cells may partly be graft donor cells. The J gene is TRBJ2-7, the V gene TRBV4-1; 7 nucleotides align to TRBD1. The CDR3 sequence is CASSQLGTDNSYEQYF. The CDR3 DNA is TGCGCCAGCAGCCAGCTTGGGACAGACAACTCCTACGAGCAGTACTTC.